A selection of T cell receptor beta chains follows, all from one sample in a study of control samples from healthy donors and cancer patients. Measured with immunoSEQ multiplex PCR; TCRdb has only the in-frame clones, and not every one. This sample has about 150,000 clones, with 80% to 95% found just once. Sequences were obtained from blood. The receptors derive from a woman aged 40 to 55 in good health. Both conserved end residues are part of each CDR3. The D gene is left open where the match is weak. Clone size is given for some rows only: seen once, a few or many times, or a class if the clone is expanded.

clone_size	j_call	v_call	d_call	cdr3_nt	cdr3_aa
-	TRBJ1-2	TRBV13	-	TGTGCCAGCAGCTTGGCCAGGGACTACTATGGCTACACCTTC	CASSLARDYYGYTF
-	TRBJ2-1	TRBV19	-	TGTGCCAGTAGTATAAGCCTGAACAATGAGCAGTTCTTC	CASSISLNNEQFF
-	TRBJ2-3	TRBV13	TRBD2	TGTGCCAGCAGCTTATCCGGGGGGGATGCAATAGATACGCAGTATTTT	CASSLSGGDAIDTQYF
-	TRBJ2-1	TRBV4-2	TRBD2	TGTGCCAGCAGCCAAGAGGCTCGGGGGGAAGAAGCTGGTGAGCAGTTCTTC	CASSQEARGEEAGEQFF
-	TRBJ1-1	TRBV5-1	-	TGCGCCAGCAGCCGGGAGCAGGCCGGGGCGGCTTTCTTT	CASSREQAGAAFF
once	TRBJ2-1	TRBV9	-	TGTGCCAGCAGCGGGGGGGCCAACCAGGTCTACAATGAGCAGTTCTTC	CASSGGANQVYNEQFF
-	TRBJ1-1	TRBV5-4	-	TGTGCCAGCAGCTTGTATCCAAGTACTGAAGCTTTCTTT	CASSLYPSTEAFF
-	TRBJ1-2	TRBV6-5	-	TGTGCCAGCAGCGACATCACAGGGAATCGTGGCTACACCTTC	CASSDITGNRGYTF
-	TRBJ2-7	TRBV19	-	TGTGCCACTGGCACAGGGTTCGGTGAGCAGTACTTC	CATGTGFGEQYF
once	TRBJ1-2	TRBV7-6	-	TGTGCCAGCAGCCCAAGCAAAGGGCCCCTATCTTATGGCTACACCTTC	CASSPSKGPLSYGYTF
-	TRBJ2-1	TRBV27	-	TGTGCCACCCCCCAGGGACTTTCCTTCTGTGAGCAGTTCTTC	CATPQGLSFCEQFF
once	TRBJ2-2	TRBV2	-	TGTGCCAGCAGTGAACAGGGAGGGGAGCTGTTTTTT	CASSEQGGELFF
-	TRBJ1-1	TRBV6-1	-	TGTGCCAGCAGTGAAAGGCGGGGCACTGAAGCTTTCTTT	CASSERRGTEAFF
-	TRBJ1-5	TRBV6-5	-	TGTGCCAGCAGCCGACTGGAAGGGTTGGGTCAGCCCCAGCATTTT	CASSRLEGLGQPQHF
few	TRBJ2-7	TRBV11-2	-	TGTGCCAGCAGCTATACCTACGAGCAGTACTTC	CASSYTYEQYF
-	TRBJ1-6	TRBV5-4	-	TGTGCCAGCACTGACCCGAGTGGGGGAACTAATTCACCCCTCCACTTT	CASTDPSGGTNSPLHF
-	TRBJ1-2	TRBV5-5	-	TGTGCCAGCAGCTTACAGACAGTTTACTATGGCTACACCTTC	CASSLQTVYYGYTF
-	TRBJ2-7	TRBV6-5	TRBD2	TGTGCCAGCAGTTACATGGGGGGGTCAGAGCAGTACTTC	CASSYMGGSEQYF
-	TRBJ2-1	TRBV7-6	-	TGTGCCAGCCGGGGCCTAAACAGGGCCTACAATGAGCAGTTCTTC	CASRGLNRAYNEQFF
-	TRBJ1-6	TRBV11-3	TRBD1	TGTGCCAGCAGCTTAGGGACAGGCTCGCCCCTCCACTTT	CASSLGTGSPLHF
-	TRBJ2-7	TRBV14	-	TGTGCCAGCAGCCAAAGGGCCCTCGACAGGTGGGACTACGAGCAGTACTTC	CASSQRALDRWDYEQYF
-	TRBJ2-1	TRBV10-3	-	TGTGCCATCAGTGAGGGGGTAGCGTCGGGCAATGAGCAGTTCTTC	CAISEGVASGNEQFF
-	TRBJ2-3	TRBV6-5	-	TGTGCCAGCAGAGACCGGGCGAGCACAGATACGCAGTATTTT	CASRDRASTDTQYF
-	TRBJ1-1	TRBV6-6	-	TGTGCCAGCAAGCCGCCCAACACTGAAGCTTTCTTT	CASKPPNTEAFF
-	TRBJ1-6	TRBV14	-	TGTGCCAGCAGCCGCCAAACTAATTCACCCCTCCACTTT	CASSRQTNSPLHF
-	TRBJ1-2	TRBV27	-	TGTGCCAGTACTCCAGGTTATGGCTACACCTTC	CASTPGYGYTF
-	TRBJ2-1	TRBV5-1	TRBD2	TGCGCCAGCAGCAAGGCGGGGGACCCCCCCTACAATGAGCAGTTCTTC	CASSKAGDPPYNEQFF
-	TRBJ1-5	TRBV28	TRBD1	TGTGCCAGCAGTTTATCGACAGGGAACAATCAGCCCCAGCATTTT	CASSLSTGNNQPQHF
-	TRBJ2-1	TRBV3-1/TRBV3-2	TRBD2	TGTGCCAGCAGCCTAGCGGGGGGGCCGAGGGTGGATGAGCAGTTCTTC	CASSLAGGPRVDEQFF
-	TRBJ2-7	TRBV5-4	-	TGTGCCAGCAGCTTCGGGGGATCAAGCTCCTACGAGCAGTACTTC	CASSFGGSSSYEQYF
once	TRBJ2-2	TRBV19	-	TGTGCCAGTAACGAAAACACCGGGGAGCTGTTTTTT	CASNENTGELFF
-	TRBJ1-1	TRBV5-4	TRBD1	TGTGCCAGCAGCCCAGGGGGCACTGAAGCTTTCTTT	CASSPGGTEAFF
-	TRBJ1-1	TRBV10-2	-	TGCGCCAGCAGTGAGAGGGGGAGGAACACTGAAGCTTTCTTT	CASSERGRNTEAFF
-	TRBJ2-2	TRBV9	-	TGTGCCAGCAGCGTAATGGAGCGCGGCACCGGGGAGCTGTTTTTT	CASSVMERGTGELFF
-	TRBJ1-1	TRBV5-4	TRBD1	TGTGCCAGCAGCTTTCGGGCGACAGGGAAGAACACTGAAGCTTTCTTT	CASSFRATGKNTEAFF
-	TRBJ1-1	TRBV5-5	-	TGTGCCAGCAGCTTGGGTTTGGAGGGGTTCACTGAAGCTTTCTTT	CASSLGLEGFTEAFF
-	TRBJ2-5	TRBV5-1	TRBD2	TGCGCCAGCAGCTTGGGCAGGGAGGGGACCCAGTACTTC	CASSLGREGTQYF
-	TRBJ2-5	TRBV5-4	TRBD1	TGTGCCAGCAGCTTGGCAACAGGGGGAGGTGAGACCCAGTACTTC	CASSLATGGGETQYF
-	TRBJ2-7	TRBV5-1	-	TGCGCCAGCATCGGGGAGGGACACCGCGAGCAGTACTTC	CASIGEGHREQYF
-	TRBJ2-5	TRBV2	-	TGTGCCACATTACCACGGTCAGCGGAGACCCAGTACTTC	CATLPRSAETQYF
-	TRBJ1-1	TRBV19	-	TGTGCCAGCACAGTGATCGCCCCCACAGTGAACACTGAAGCTTTCTTT	CASTVIAPTVNTEAFF
-	TRBJ1-2	TRBV6-5	-	TGTGCCAGCAGCTTAGCCCAGGGGTACGGCTACACCTTC	CASSLAQGYGYTF
-	TRBJ1-6	TRBV18	-	TGTGCCAGCTCACTCAGGGACCCCGGGACTTCATCCTATAATTCACCCCTCCACTTT	CASSLRDPGTSSYNSPLHF
-	TRBJ1-4	TRBV14	TRBD1	TGTGCCAGCAGCCAGCGGAGGGGGCTTACTAATGAAAAACTGTTTTTT	CASSQRRGLTNEKLFF
-	TRBJ1-5	TRBV2	TRBD1	TGTGCCAGGGGAGGGGGCGCAAATCAGCCCCAGCATTTT	CARGGGANQPQHF
-	TRBJ1-1	TRBV25-1	-	TGTGCCAGCAGTCTTGTGGGGGCCGTTGAAGCTTTCTTT	CASSLVGAVEAFF
-	TRBJ2-1	TRBV5-6	TRBD1	TGTGCCAGCAGCTTGGCCAGAGGGGGCTTCAATGAGCAGTTCTTC	CASSLARGGFNEQFF
-	TRBJ2-1	TRBV29-1	-	TGCAGCGTTTATCAAGGGCGAGGGCAGTTCTTC	CSVYQGRGQFF
-	TRBJ1-5	TRBV6-2/TRBV6-3	-	TGTGCCAGCAGTTACGCGGGTTATCAGCCCCAGCATTTT	CASSYAGYQPQHF
-	TRBJ2-3	TRBV6-5	TRBD1	TGTGCCAGCAGCTACAGGGGCAGCACAGATACGCAGTATTTT	CASSYRGSTDTQYF
-	TRBJ1-2	TRBV5-5	-	TGTGCCAGCACCTTTGGGGGCGTCTACACCTTC	CASTFGGVYTF
-	TRBJ1-1	TRBV11-2	-	TGTGCCAGCAGCTTAGCACTTCTTAACACTGAAGCTTTCTTT	CASSLALLNTEAFF
few	TRBJ1-5	TRBV5-1	-	TGCGCCAGCAGCCTGGACCCGGATCAGCCCCAGCATTTT	CASSLDPDQPQHF
-	TRBJ2-5	TRBV5-1	TRBD1	TGCGCCAGCAGCCGGACTTGGTCTAGGGACAGTCAAGAGACCCAGTACTTC	CASSRTWSRDSQETQYF
-	TRBJ2-6	TRBV5-5	-	TGTGCCAGCAGCCCGTCTGGGGCCAACGTCCTGACTTTC	CASSPSGANVLTF